This TCR beta chain is drawn from a study of cytomegalovirus exposure and HLA in healthy donors. Of note for this clone: No antigen is known for it.

With 60 Vbeta and 13 Jbeta primers, the PCR was carried out. Assay used: immunoSEQ multiplex PCR; TCRdb lists only in-frame clones, some missing. The top ten clones hold approximately 1.1% of a sample with approximately 210,000 clones, more than 70% of them seen once. The CDR3 runs 13 residues. V lost 4 bases and J 7 bases, leaving 14 bases between the germline ends. Germline CDR1 SGHTA, CDR2 FQGTGA. Study-wide points: Earlier analysis looked at TCR beta V segments, and most were productive about 87% or about 30% of the time. Confirmation in vitro established that a few CMV-associated chains were specific for CMV antigens.

This sequence was found in a woman in her 40s in good health and CMV-seronegative. The V call is TRBV7-3, the J call TRBJ2-7; D may be TRBD2 (6 bases). Sequencing was carried out using PBMCs. The CDR3 spells CASSYTPGGEQYF. CDR3 sequence (DNA): TGTGCCAGCAGCTATACCCCCGGGGGAGAGCAGTACTTC.